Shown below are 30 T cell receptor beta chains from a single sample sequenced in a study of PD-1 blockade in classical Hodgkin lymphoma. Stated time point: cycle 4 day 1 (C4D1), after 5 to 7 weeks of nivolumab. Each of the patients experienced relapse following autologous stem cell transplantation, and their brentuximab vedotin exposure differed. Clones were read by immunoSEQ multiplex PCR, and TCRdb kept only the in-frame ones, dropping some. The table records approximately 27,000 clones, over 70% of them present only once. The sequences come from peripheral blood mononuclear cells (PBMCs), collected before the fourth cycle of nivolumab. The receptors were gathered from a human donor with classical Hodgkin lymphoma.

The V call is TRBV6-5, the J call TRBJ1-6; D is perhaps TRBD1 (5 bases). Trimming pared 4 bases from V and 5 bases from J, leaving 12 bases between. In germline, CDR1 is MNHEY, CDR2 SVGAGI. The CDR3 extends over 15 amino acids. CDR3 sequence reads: CASSFRRGNNSPLHF. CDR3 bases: TGTGCCAGCAGTTTTAGAAGGGGAAATAATTCACCCCTCCACTTT.

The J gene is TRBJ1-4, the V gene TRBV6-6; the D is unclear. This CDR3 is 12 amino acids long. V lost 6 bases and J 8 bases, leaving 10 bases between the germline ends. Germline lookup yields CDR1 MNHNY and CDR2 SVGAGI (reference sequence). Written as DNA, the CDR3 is TGTGCCAGCAGCCTCCTCCGCGAAAAACTGTTTTTT. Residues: CASSLLREKLFF.

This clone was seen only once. CDR3 DNA sequence: TGTGCCAGCAGCCCTGCCGGGGGGGCCAATGGAGATACGCAGTATTTT. Protein sequence: CASSPAGGANGDTQYF. This chain uses TRBV7-3 with TRBJ2-3, with TRBD2 identical over 8 bases. Looked up from germline, CDR1 is SGHTA and CDR2 is FQGTGA. The trim removed 5 bases at V and 5 bases at J, leaving 12 bases unmatched. This CDR3 contains 16 residues. Supplemented by reference TRBV7-3 and TRBJ2-3, the full variable domain reads GAGVSQTPSNKVTEKGKYVELRCDPISGHTALYWYRQSLGQGPEFLIYFQGTGAADDSGLPNDRFFAVRPEGSVSTLKIQRTERGDSAVYLCASSPAGGANGDTQYFGPGTRLTVL.

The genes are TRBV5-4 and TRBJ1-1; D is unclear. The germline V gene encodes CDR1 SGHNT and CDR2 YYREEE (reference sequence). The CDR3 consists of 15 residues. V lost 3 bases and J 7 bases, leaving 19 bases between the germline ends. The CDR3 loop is CASSSISDGLIEAFF. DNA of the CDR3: TGTGCCAGCAGCTCGATTTCGGACGGACTTATTGAAGCTTTCTTT.

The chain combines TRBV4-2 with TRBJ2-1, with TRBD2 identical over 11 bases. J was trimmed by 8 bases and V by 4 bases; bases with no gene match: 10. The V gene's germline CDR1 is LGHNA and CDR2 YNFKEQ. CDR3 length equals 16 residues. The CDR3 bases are TGTGCCAGCAGCCCAACTTTAGCGGGGGGGCCGTATGAGCAGTTCTTC. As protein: CASSPTLAGGPYEQFF.

The CDR3: CASDPGQGGNGYTF. CDR3 coding DNA: TGTGCCAGTGACCCGGGACAGGGGGGGAATGGCTACACCTTC. The chain recombines TRBV28 with TRBJ1-2, with TRBD1 matching 11 bases. V lost 9 bases and J lost 6; bases outside the gene matches: 9. There are 14 residues in the CDR3. The germline V gene has CDR1 MDHEN and CDR2 SYDVKM.

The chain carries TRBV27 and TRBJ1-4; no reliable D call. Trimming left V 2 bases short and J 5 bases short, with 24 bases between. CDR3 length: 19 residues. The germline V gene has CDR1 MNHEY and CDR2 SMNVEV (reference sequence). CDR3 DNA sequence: TGTGCCAGCAGTTTACCACACACGCTAAGTCAAGAGATAAATGAAAAACTGTTTTTT. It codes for CASSLPHTLSQEINEKLFF.

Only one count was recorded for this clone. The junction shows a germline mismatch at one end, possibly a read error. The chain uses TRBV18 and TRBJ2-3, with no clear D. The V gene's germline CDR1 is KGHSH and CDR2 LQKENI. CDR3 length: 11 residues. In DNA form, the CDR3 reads TGTGCCAGCTCACTATCATTGAGCCAGGATTTT. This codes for CASSLSLSQDF.

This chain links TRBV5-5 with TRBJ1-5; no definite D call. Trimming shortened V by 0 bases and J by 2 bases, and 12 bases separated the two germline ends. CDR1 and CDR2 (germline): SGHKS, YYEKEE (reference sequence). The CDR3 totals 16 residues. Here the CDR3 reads CASSLGGQMGNQPQHF. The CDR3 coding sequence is TGTGCCAGCAGCTTGGGAGGTCAGATGGGCAATCAGCCCCAGCATTTT.

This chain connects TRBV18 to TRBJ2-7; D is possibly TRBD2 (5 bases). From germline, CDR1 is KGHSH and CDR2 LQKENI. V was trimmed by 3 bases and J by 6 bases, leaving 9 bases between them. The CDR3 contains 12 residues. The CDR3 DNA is TGTGCCAGCTCACCGATGGCGGGCGAGCAGTACTTC. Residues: CASSPMAGEQYF.

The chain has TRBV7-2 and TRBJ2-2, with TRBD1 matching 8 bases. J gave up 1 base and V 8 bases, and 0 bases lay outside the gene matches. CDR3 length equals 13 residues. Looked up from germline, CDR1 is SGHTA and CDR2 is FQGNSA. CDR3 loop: CASGTGNTGELFF. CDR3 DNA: TGTGCCAGCGGGACAGGGAACACCGGGGAGCTGTTTTTT.

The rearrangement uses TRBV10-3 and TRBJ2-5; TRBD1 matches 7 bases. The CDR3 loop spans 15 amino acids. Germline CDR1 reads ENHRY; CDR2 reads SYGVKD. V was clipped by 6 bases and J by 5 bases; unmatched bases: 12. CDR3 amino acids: CAIRDRSFLGETQYF. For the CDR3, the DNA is TGTGCCATCAGGGACAGGTCATTCCTTGGGGAGACCCAGTACTTC.

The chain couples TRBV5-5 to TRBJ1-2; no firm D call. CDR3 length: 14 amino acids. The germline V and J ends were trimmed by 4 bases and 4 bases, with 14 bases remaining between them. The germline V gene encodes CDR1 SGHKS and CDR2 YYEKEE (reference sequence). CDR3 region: CASSPDERIYGYTF. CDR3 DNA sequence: TGTGCCAGCAGCCCCGATGAGCGAATCTATGGCTACACCTTC. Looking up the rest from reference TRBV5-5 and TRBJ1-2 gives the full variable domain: DAGVTQSPTHLIKTRGQQVTLRCSPISGHKSVSWYQQVLGQGPQFIFQYYEKEERGRGNFPDRFSARQFPNYSSELNVNALLLGDSALYLCASSPDERIYGYTFGSGTRLTVV.

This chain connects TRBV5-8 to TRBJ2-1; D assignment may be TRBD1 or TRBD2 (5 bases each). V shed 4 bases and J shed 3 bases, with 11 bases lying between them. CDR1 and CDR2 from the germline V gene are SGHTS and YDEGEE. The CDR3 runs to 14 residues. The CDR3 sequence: CASSRGPVYNEQFF. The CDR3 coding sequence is TGTGCCAGCAGCCGGGGCCCAGTCTACAATGAGCAGTTCTTC.

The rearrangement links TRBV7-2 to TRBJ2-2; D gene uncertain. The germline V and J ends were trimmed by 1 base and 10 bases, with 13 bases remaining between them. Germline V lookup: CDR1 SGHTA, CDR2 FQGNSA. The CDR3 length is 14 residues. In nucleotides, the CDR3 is TGTGCCAGCAGCTTAGATCCCGAGGAGCAGGAGCTGTTTTTT. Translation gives CASSLDPEEQELFF.

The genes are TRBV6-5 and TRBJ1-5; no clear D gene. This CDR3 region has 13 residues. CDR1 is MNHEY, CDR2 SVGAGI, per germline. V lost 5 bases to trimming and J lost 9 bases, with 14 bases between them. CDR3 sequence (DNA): TGTGCCAGCAGTATCGGGATTGGGCCGCCCCAGCATTTT. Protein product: CASSIGIGPPQHF.

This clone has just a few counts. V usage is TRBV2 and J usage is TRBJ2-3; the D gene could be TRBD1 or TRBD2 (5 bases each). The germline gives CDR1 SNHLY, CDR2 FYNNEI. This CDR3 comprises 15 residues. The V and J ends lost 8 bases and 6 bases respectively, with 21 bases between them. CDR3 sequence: CASGGLGNVRDTQYF. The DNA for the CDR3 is TGTGCCAGCGGGGGTCTAGGGAACGTGAGGGATACGCAGTATTTT.

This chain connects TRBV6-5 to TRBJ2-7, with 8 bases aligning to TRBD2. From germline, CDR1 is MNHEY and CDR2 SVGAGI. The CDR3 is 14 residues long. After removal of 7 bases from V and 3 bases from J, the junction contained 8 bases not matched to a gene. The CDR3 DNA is TGTGCCAGCACCCGTTACAGCGGGGGCTACGAGCAGTACTTC. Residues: CASTRYSGGYEQYF.

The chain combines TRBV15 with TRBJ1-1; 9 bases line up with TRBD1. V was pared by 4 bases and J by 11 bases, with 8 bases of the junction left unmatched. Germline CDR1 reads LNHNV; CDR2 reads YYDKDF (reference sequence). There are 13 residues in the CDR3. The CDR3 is CATSILTGGAAFF. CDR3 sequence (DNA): TGTGCCACCAGCATATTGACAGGGGGGGCCGCTTTCTTT.

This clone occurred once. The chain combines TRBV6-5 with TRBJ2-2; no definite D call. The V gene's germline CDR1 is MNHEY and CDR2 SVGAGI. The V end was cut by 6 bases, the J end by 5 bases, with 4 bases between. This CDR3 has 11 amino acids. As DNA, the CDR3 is TGTGCCAGCAGGGGGACCGGGGAGCTGTTTTTT. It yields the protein CASRGTGELFF.

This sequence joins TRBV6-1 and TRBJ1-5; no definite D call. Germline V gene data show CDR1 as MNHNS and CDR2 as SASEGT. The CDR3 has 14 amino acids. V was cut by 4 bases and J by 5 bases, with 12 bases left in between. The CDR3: CASSAAGTHQPQHF. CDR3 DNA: TGTGCCAGCAGTGCGGCTGGAACTCATCAGCCCCAGCATTTT.

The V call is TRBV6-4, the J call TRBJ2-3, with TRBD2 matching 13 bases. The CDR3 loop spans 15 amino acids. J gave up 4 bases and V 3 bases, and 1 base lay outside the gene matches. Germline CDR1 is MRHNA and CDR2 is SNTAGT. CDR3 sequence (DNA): TGTGCCAGCAGTGAACTAGCGGGGGGGCCAGATACGCAGTATTTT. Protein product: CASSELAGGPDTQYF.

Here the CDR3 DNA reads TGTGCAAGTCGCTTAGGATGCATCTACTCTGGGGCCAACGTCCTGACTTTC. Translation: CASRLGCIYSGANVLTF. This chain uses TRBV12-2 with TRBJ2-6; TRBD2, the D gene given by the table, was not confirmed from the DNA. TRBV12-2 is a pseudogene locus. CDR3 length: 17 residues.

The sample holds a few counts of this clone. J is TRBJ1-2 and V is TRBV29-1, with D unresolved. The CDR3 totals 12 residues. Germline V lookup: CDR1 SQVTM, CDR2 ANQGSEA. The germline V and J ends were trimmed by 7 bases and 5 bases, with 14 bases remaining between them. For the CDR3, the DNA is TGCAGCGCTTGGTCCCCTATTTATGGCTACACCTTC. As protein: CSAWSPIYGYTF.

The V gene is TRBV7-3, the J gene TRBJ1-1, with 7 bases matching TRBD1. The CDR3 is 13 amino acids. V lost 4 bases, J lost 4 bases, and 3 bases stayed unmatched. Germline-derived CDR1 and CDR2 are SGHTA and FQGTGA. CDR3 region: CASSSTGATEAFF. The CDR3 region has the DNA TGTGCCAGCAGCTCCACAGGGGCCACTGAAGCTTTCTTT.

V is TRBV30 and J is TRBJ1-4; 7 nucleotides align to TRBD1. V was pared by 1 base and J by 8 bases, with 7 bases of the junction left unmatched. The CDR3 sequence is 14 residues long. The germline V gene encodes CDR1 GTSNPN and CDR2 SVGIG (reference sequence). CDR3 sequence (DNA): TGTGCCTGGAGTGCCCGGGACAGAGAGGAAAAACTGTTTTTT. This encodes CAWSARDREEKLFF.

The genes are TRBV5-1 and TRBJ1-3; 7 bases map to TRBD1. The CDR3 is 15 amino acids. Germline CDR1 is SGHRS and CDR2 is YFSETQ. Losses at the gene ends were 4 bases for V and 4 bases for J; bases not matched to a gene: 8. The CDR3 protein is CASSPTGPGGNTIYF. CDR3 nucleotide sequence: TGCGCCAGCAGCCCGACAGGGCCGGGCGGAAACACCATATATTTT.

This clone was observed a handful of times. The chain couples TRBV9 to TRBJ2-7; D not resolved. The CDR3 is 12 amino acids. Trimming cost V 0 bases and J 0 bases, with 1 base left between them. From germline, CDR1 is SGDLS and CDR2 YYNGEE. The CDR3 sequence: CASSVGSYEQYF. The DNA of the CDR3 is TGTGCCAGCAGCGTAGGCTCCTACGAGCAGTACTTC.

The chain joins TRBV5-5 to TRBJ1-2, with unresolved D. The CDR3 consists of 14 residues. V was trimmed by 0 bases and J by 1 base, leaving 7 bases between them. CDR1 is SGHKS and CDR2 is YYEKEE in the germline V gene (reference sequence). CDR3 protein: CASSLVGYNYGYTF. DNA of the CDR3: TGTGCCAGCAGCTTGGTAGGCTATAACTATGGCTACACCTTC. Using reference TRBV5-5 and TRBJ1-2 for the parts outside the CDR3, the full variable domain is DAGVTQSPTHLIKTRGQQVTLRCSPISGHKSVSWYQQVLGQGPQFIFQYYEKEERGRGNFPDRFSARQFPNYSSELNVNALLLGDSALYLCASSLVGYNYGYTFGSGTRLTVV.

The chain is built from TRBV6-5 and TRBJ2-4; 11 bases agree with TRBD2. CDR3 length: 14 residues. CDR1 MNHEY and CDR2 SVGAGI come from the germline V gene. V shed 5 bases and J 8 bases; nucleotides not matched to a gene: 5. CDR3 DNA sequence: TGTGCCAGCAGTCGACTAGCGGGGAACTACATTCAGTACTTC. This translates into CASSRLAGNYIQYF.